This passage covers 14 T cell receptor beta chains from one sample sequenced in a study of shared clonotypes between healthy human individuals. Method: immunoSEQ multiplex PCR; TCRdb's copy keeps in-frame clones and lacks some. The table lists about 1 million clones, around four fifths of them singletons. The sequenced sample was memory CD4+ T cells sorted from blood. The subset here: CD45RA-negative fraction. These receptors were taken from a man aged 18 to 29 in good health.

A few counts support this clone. Here the CDR3 DNA reads TGTGCCACCAGCAGAGATGCCCCGGGAGAAAATGAGCAGTTCTTC. Its translation is CATSRDAPGENEQFF. The chain recombines TRBV15 with TRBJ2-1; D is possibly TRBD2 (6 bases). CDR3 length: 15 residues. The V end lost 0 bases, the J end lost 7 bases, and 13 bases lay between the germline ends. Per the germline V gene, CDR1 is LNHNV and CDR2 is YYDKDF (reference sequence). Drawing the rest from reference TRBV15 and TRBJ2-1, the complete variable domain is DAMVIQNPRYQVTQFGKPVTLSCSQTLNHNVMYWYQQKSSQAPKLLFHYYDKDFNNEADTPDNFQSRRPNTSFCFLDIRSPGLGDTAMYLCATSRDAPGENEQFFGPGTRLTVL.

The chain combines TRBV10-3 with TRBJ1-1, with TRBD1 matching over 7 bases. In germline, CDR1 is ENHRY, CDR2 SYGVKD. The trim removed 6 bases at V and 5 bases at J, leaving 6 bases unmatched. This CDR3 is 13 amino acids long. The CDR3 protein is CAISRDRQTEAFF. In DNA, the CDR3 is TGTGCCATCAGCCGGGACAGACAGACTGAAGCTTTCTTT.

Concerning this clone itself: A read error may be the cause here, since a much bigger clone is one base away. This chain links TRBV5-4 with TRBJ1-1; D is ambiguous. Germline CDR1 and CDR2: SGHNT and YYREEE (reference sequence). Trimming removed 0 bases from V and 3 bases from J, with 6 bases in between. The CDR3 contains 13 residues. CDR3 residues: CASSLEWDTEAFF. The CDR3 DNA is TGTGCCAGCAGCTTGGAATGGGACACTGAAGCTTTCTTT.

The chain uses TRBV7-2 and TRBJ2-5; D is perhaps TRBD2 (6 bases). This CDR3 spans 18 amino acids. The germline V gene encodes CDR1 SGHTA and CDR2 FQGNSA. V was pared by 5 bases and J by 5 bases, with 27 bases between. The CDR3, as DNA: TGTGCCAGCAGCATCCTGGGCGGTCAGGGAGGAGCGCGCGAGACCCAGTACTTC. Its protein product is CASSILGGQGGARETQYF.

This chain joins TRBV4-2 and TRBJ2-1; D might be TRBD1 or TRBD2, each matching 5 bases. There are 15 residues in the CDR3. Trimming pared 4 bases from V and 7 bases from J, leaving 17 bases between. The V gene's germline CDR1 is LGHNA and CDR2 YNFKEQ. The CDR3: CASSPLSGTLNEQFF. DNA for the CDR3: TGTGCCAGCAGCCCACTATCCGGGACCCTGAATGAGCAGTTCTTC.

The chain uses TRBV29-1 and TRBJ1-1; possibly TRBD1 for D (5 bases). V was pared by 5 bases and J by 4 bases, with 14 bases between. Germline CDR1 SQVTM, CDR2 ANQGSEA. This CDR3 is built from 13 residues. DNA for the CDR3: TGCAGCGTTCGTGGGGCGGGGGGCACTGAAGCTTTCTTT. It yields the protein CSVRGAGGTEAFF.

The CDR3 bases are TGTGCCAGTAGCCCGACAGGAGCTCGGTACACTGAAGCTTTCTTT. This gives the protein CASSPTGARYTEAFF. This chain uses TRBV19 with TRBJ1-1, with D possibly TRBD1 on 6 matching bases. The V end lost 6 bases, the J end lost 3 bases, and 17 bases lay between the germline ends. This CDR3 spans 15 amino acids. CDR1 and CDR2 from the germline V gene are LNHDA and SQIVND (reference sequence).

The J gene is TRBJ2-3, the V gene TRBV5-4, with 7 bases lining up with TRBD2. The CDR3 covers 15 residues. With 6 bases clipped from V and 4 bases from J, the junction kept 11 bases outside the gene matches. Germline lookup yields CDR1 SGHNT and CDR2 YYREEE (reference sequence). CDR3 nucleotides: TGTGCCAGCACCCCTTGGGGACTACTACCAGATACGCAGTATTTT. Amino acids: CASTPWGLLPDTQYF. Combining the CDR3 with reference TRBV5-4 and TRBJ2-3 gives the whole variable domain ETGVTQSPTHLIKTRGQQVTLRCSSQSGHNTVSWYQQALGQGPQFIFQYYREEENGRGNFPPRFSGLQFPNYSSELNVNALELDDSALYLCASTPWGLLPDTQYFGPGTRLTVL.

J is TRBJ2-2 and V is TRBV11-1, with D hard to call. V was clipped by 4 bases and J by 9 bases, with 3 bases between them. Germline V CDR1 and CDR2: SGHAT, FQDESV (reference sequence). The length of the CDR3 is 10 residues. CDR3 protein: CASSSRELFF. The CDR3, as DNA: TGTGCCAGCAGCTCCCGGGAGCTGTTTTTT.

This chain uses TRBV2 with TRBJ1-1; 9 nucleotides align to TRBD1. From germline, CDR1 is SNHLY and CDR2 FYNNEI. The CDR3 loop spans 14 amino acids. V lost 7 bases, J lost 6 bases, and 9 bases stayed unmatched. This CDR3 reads CASKEDRGPAEAFF. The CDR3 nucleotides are TGTGCCAGCAAGGAGGACAGGGGCCCGGCTGAAGCTTTCTTT.

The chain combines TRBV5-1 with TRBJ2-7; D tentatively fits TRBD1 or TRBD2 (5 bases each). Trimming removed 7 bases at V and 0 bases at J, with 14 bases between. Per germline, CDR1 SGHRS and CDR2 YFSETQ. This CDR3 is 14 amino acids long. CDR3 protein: CASRPGGGSYEQYF. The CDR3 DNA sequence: TGCGCCAGCCGTCCGGGTGGGGGCTCCTACGAGCAGTACTTC.

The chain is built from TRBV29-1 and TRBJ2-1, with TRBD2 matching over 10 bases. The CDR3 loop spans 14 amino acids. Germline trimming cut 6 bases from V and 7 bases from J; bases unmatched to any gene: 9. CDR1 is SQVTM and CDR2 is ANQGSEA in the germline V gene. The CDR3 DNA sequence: TGCAGCGTCTCGCCGGGACTAGCGAGGAATGAGCAGTTCTTC. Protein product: CSVSPGLARNEQFF.

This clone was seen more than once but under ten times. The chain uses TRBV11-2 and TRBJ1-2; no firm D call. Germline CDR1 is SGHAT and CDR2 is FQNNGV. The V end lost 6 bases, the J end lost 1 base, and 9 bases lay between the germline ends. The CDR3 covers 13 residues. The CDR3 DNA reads TGTGCCAGCAGTCTGGACCTTAACTATGGCTACACCTTC. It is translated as CASSLDLNYGYTF.

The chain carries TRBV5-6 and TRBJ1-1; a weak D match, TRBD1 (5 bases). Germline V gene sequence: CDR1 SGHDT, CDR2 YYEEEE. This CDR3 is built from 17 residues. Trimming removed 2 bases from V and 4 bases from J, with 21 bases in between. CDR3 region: CASSFVDNRGESTEAFF. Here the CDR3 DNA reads TGTGCCAGCAGCTTTGTTGATAATCGGGGCGAGAGCACTGAAGCTTTCTTT.